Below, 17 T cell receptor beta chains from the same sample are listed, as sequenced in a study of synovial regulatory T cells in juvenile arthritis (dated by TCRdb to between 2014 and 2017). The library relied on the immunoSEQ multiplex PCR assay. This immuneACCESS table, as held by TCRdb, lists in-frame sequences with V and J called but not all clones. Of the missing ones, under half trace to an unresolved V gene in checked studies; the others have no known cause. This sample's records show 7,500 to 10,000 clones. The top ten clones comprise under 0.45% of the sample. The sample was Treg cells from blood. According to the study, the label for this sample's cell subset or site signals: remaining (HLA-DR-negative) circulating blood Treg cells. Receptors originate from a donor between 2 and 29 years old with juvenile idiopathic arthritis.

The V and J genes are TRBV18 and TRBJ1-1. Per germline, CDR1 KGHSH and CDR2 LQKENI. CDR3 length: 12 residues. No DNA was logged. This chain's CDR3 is CASSPQNTEAFF.

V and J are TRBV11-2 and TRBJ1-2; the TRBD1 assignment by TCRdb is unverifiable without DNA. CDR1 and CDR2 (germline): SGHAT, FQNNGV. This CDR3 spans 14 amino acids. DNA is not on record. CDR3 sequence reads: CASSFAPGFYGYTF. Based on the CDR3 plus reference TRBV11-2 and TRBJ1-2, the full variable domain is EAGVAQSPRYKIIEKRQSVAFWCNPISGHATLYWYQQILGQGPKLLIQFQNNGVVDDSQLPKDRFSAERLKGVDSTLKIQPAKLEDSAVYLCASSFAPGFYGYTFGSGTRLTVV.

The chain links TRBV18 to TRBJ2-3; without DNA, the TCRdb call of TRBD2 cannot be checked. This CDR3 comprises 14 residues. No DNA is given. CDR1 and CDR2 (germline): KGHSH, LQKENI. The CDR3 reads CASSRTSGSDTQYF.

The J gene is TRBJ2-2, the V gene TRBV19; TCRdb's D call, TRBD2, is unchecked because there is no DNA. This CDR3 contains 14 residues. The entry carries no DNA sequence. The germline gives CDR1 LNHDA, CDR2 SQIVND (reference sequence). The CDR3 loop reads CASMAWRGSGELFF.

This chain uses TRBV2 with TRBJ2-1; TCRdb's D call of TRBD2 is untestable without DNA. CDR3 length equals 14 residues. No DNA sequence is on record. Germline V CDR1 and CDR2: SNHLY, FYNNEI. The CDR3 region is CASSGLAGINEQFF.

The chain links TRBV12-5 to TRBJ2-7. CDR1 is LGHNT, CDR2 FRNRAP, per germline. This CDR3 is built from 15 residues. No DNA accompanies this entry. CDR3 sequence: CASGLIVSANYEQYF. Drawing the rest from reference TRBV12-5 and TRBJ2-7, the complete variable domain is DARVTQTPRHKVTEMGQEVTMRCQPILGHNTVFWYRQTMMQGLELLAYFRNRAPLDDSGMPKDRFSAEMPDATLATLKIQPSEPRDSAVYFCASGLIVSANYEQYFGPGTRLTVT.

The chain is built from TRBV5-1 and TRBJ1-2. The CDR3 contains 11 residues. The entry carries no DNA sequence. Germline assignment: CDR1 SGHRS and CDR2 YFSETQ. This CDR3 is CASRENYGYTF.

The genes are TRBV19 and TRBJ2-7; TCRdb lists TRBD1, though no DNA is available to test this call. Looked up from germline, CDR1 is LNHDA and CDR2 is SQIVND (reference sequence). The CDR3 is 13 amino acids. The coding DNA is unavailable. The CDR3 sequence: CASSIRGPYEQYF.

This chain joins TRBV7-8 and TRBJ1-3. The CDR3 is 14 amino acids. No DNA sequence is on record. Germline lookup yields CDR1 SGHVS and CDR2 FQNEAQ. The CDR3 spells CASSLGQLGNTIYF.

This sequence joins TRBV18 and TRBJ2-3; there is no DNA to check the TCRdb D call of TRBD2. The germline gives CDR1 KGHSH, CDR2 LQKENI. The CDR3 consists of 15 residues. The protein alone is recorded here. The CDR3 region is CASSPHLSGTDTQYF.

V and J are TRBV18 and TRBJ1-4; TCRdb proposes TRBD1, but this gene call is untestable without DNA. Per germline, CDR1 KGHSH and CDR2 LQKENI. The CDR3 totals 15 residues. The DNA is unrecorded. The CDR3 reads CASSPGQGFNEKLFF.

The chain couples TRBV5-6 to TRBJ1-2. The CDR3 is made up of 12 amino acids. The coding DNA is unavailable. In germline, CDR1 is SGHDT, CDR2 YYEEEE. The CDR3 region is CASSLPGRGYTF.

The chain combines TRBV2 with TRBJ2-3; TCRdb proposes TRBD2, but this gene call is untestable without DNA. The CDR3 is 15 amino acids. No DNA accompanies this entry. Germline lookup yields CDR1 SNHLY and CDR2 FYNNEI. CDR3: CASSHSGSSTDTQYF.

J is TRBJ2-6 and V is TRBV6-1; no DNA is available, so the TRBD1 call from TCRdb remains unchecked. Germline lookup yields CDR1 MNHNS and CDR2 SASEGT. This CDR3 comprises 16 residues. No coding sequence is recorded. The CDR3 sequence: CASSGPRRSGANVLTF.

CDR3 region: CASSFEGHGNTIYF. V usage is TRBV5-1 and J usage is TRBJ1-3. There are 14 residues in the CDR3. The entry carries no DNA sequence. Germline V gene sequence: CDR1 SGHRS, CDR2 YFSETQ.

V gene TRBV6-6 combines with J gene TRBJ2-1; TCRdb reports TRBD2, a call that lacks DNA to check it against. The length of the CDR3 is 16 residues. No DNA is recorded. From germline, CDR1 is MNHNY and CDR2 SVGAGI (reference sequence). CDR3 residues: CASSFPMAGGRNEQFF.

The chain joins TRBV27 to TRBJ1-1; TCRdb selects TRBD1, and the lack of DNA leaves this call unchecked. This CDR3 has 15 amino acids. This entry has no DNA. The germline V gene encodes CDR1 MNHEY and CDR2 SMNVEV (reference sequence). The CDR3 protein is CASSLVGGRDTEAFF.